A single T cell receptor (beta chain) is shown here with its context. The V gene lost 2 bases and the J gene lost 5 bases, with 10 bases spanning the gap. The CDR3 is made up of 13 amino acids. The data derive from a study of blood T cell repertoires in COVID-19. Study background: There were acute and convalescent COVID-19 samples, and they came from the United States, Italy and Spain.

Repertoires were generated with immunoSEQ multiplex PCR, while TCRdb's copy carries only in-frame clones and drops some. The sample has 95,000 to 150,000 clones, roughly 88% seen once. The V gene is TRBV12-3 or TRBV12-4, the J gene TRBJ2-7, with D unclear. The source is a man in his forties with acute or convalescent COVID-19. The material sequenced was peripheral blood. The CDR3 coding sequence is TGTGCCAGCAGTTTAAACAGATGGAACGAGCAGTACTTC. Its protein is CASSLNRWNEQYF.